This T cell receptor (beta chain) stems from a study of OX40 agonist ivuxolimab in advanced cancers. Drawing of blood for sampling happened at baseline, at cycle 4 day 1, and at cycle 7 day 1. This CDR3 is built from 16 residues. Germline V gives CDR1 SGHDT, CDR2 YYEEEE. V shed 2 bases and J shed 7 bases, with 16 bases lying between them. Using immunoSEQ multiplex PCR, the repertoire was profiled, and TCRdb retains in-frame clones only, with some absent. There are some 65,000 clones in the sample; roughly 85% occur only once, and over 4% lies in the top ten. Sequencing used CD4+ or CD8+ T cells sorted from blood, obtained in a trial of the OX40 agonist ivuxolimab. The chain has TRBV5-6 and TRBJ1-6; maybe TRBD1 (5 bases). The receptor's source is an adult with an advanced solid tumor such as melanoma, head and neck, liver or kidney cancer. This CDR3 is CASSFGGGAKNSPLHF. In DNA form, the CDR3 reads TGTGCCAGCAGCTTCGGGGGAGGGGCAAAAAATTCACCCCTCCACTTT.